This entry lists 11 T cell receptor beta chains sequenced from one sample in a study of cytomegalovirus exposure and HLA in healthy donors. This table comes from immunoSEQ multiplex PCR, and its TCRdb copy is limited to in-frame clones, with some not included. The sample has under 400,000 clones, more than 80% seen once; the top ten hold roughly 0.83%. Sequenced input: PBMCs. These receptors were collected from a woman between 18 and 29 years old in good health and CMV-seronegative.

The gene calls are TRBV11-3 and TRBJ2-5; TRBD2 matches 12 bases. Trimming at V came to 5 bases and at J to 4 bases, leaving 2 bases not matched to a gene. The CDR3 is 14 amino acids. Per the germline V gene, CDR1 is SGHNT and CDR2 is YENEEA. CDR3 sequence: CASSPGLAGETQYF. The DNA of the CDR3 is TGTGCCAGCAGCCCGGGACTAGCGGGAGAGACCCAGTACTTC.

This chain uses TRBV14 with TRBJ2-1; 9 nucleotides line up with TRBD2. V shed 4 bases, J shed 9 bases, and the junction held 10 bases outside the gene matches. The CDR3 runs 15 residues. Germline V gene sequence: CDR1 SGHDN, CDR2 FVKESK. CDR3 loop: CASSRPGLATGEQFF. The CDR3 DNA reads TGTGCCAGCAGCCGACCGGGACTAGCAACCGGTGAGCAGTTCTTC. The complete variable domain, with remaining parts taken from reference TRBV14 and TRBJ2-1, reads EAGVTQFPSHSVIEKGQTVTLRCDPISGHDNLYWYRRVMGKEIKFLLHFVKESKQDESGMPNNRFLAERTGGTYSTLKVQPAELEDSGVYFCASSRPGLATGEQFFGPGTRLTVL.

The chain employs TRBV25-1 and TRBJ1-2; TRBD1 aligns across 9 bases. With V trimmed by 3 bases and J by 0 bases, 8 bases remained unmatched. Germline V lookup: CDR1 MGHDK, CDR2 SYGVNS. This CDR3 has 17 amino acids. CDR3: CASSDLQGARSNYGYTF. The CDR3 bases are TGTGCCAGCAGTGACTTACAGGGGGCCAGATCTAACTATGGCTACACCTTC.

This chain connects TRBV4-1 to TRBJ2-7; D unclear. V lost 2 bases and J 0 bases, leaving 5 bases between the germline ends. The CDR3 contains 13 residues. Germline V gene data show CDR1 as MGHRA and CDR2 as YSYEKL. CDR3 amino acids: CASSQRLSYEQYF. For the CDR3, the DNA is TGCGCCAGCAGCCAACGTCTCTCCTACGAGCAGTACTTC.

V usage is TRBV28 and J usage is TRBJ2-7; D gene ambiguous. The length of the CDR3 is 11 residues. Germline V gives CDR1 MDHEN, CDR2 SYDVKM. V lost 2 bases and J 5 bases, leaving 4 bases between the germline ends. The CDR3 DNA sequence: TGTGCCAGCAGTTTACGTGACGAGCAGTACTTC. Amino acid sequence: CASSLRDEQYF. The full variable domain, rest sourced from reference TRBV28 and TRBJ2-7, is DVKVTQSSRYLVKRTGEKVFLECVQDMDHENMFWYRQDPGLGLRLIYFSYDVKMKEKGDIPEGYSVSREKKERFSLILESASTNQTSMYLCASSLRDEQYFGPGTRLTVT.

In this sample, this clone turned up once. V gene TRBV5-8 combines with J gene TRBJ1-1, with D possibly matching TRBD1 (5 bases). The CDR3 is 13 amino acids. The germline V gene encodes CDR1 SGHTS and CDR2 YDEGEE. Trimming stripped 1 base from V and 4 bases from J, with 8 bases between. CDR3 sequence: CASSLRGTTEAFF. The CDR3, as DNA: TGTGCCAGCAGCTTGAGGGGCACCACTGAAGCTTTCTTT.

The chain has TRBV11-2 and TRBJ2-1; 9 bases are shared with TRBD1. Germline-derived CDR1 and CDR2 are SGHAT and FQNNGV. There are 16 residues in the CDR3. The V gene end was trimmed by 5 bases and the J gene end by 2 bases; junction bases not matched to a gene: 7. The CDR3 protein is CASSRTGGPPYNEQFF. The CDR3 region has the DNA TGTGCCAGCAGCCGAACAGGGGGCCCACCCTACAATGAGCAGTTCTTC.

The chain carries TRBV27 and TRBJ2-1, with D tentatively TRBD2 (6 bases). Germline V CDR1 and CDR2: MNHEY, SMNVEV (reference sequence). The CDR3 is 14 amino acids. The V end was cut by 2 bases, the J end by 2 bases, with 7 bases between. DNA for the CDR3: TGTGCCAGCAGTTTAACTAGCACCTACAATGAGCAGTTCTTC. Translating it yields CASSLTSTYNEQFF.

The gene calls are TRBV5-4 and TRBJ1-1; a weak D match, TRBD1 (5 bases). Between the trimmed V and J ends, which lost 4 bases and 0 bases, there was a span of 10 bases. Germline CDR1 and CDR2: SGHNT and YYREEE (reference sequence). The CDR3 has 14 residues. The CDR3 nucleotides read TGTGCCAGCAGCGTGGGGCCTCTGAACACTGAAGCTTTCTTT. Translation: CASSVGPLNTEAFF.

The V and J genes are TRBV7-3 and TRBJ2-3; 8 nucleotides align to TRBD2. Germline V lookup: CDR1 SGHTA, CDR2 FQGTGA. The CDR3 is made up of 18 amino acids. Germline trimming cut 1 base from V and 0 bases from J; bases unmatched to any gene: 9. The CDR3 region is CASSLRGSGESSTDTQYF. CDR3 sequence (DNA): TGTGCCAGCAGCTTAAGGGGTAGCGGGGAGTCTAGCACAGATACGCAGTATTTT.

The rearrangement joins TRBV7-9 to TRBJ1-6, with 10 nucleotides matching TRBD1. CDR1 and CDR2 (germline): SEHNR, FQNEAQ (reference sequence). J gave up 4 bases and V 8 bases, and 8 bases lay outside the gene matches. The CDR3 runs 16 residues. CDR3 residues: CASALRDRGYNSPLHF. CDR3 DNA: TGTGCCAGCGCTCTCCGGGACAGGGGTTATAATTCACCCCTCCACTTT.